This T cell receptor (beta chain) was retrieved from a study of T cell repertoires in cytomegalovirus infection. The overall study: Matching HLA type and CMV infection were both indicated by public TCR beta signatures.

TCRdb fed the reads into MiXCR, producing one record per CDR3 protein. Here the sample spans about 890,000 distinct CDR3 sequences, around 32% being singletons. This clonotype was recorded a few times. Its specificity is not known. Germline CDR1 reads MNHEY; CDR2 reads SVGAGI. CDR3 size: 16 residues. V trimming: 5 bases; J trimming: 3 bases; junction bases outside the gene matches: 7. Study-level points and caveats: Carriers of CMV plus the relevant HLA were identified by cumulative public TCR beta family frequency. HLA-C-restricted CMV-specific TCR beta clonotypes were dominant in the ex vivo response.

The material sequenced was cultured CD8+ T cells from PBMCs, taken from culture after CMV antigen stimulation. This clonotype originated in a human donor in good health (CMV status not recorded). Some clones in this sample may be carry-over from other donors' samples. V and J are TRBV6-5 and TRBJ2-2, with 9 bases fitting TRBD1. The CDR3: CASSHWDREHTGELFF. DNA of the CDR3: TGTGCCAGCAGTCACTGGGACAGGGAGCACACCGGGGAGCTGTTTTTT.